This TCR beta chain is from a study of Graves' ophthalmopathy and Graves' hyperthyroidism. RNA transcripts provided the template for amplifying TCR beta CDR3 regions. First-round RT-PCR with HTBI primers preceded a second-round multiplex PCR. In TCRdb, the multiplex PCR reads were re-called with MiXCR into one record per CDR3 protein. The sample records 300,000 to 400,000 distinct CDR3 sequences, 17% being singletons. This clonotype was observed at least ten times. The study excluded patients with other autoimmune diseases, uncontrolled infections, pregnancy or lactation. Germline lookup yields CDR1 PRHDT and CDR2 FYEKMQ (reference sequence). The CDR3 spans 16 residues. Trimming stripped 4 bases from V and 0 bases from J, with 16 bases between.

This TCR derives from an adult woman with stable Graves' hyperthyroidism. Sequencing was carried out using peripheral blood. The V call is TRBV13, the J call TRBJ2-7; D perhaps matches TRBD2 (6 bases). CDR3 in amino acids: CASSSPGTVSSYEQYF. DNA for the CDR3: TGTGCCAGCAGCTCGCCGGGGACTGTCAGCTCCTACGAGCAGTACTTC.